This T cell receptor beta chain originates from a study of cytomegalovirus exposure and HLA in healthy donors. A multiplex PCR was run with 60 Vbeta primers and 13 Jbeta primers. TCRdb's table, derived via immunoSEQ multiplex PCR, lists solely in-frame clones and lacks some. This table has 95,000 to 150,000 clones, around 70% appearing once. V was pared by 5 bases and J by 8 bases, with 11 bases of the junction left unmatched. This CDR3 is built from 14 residues. Germline-derived CDR1 and CDR2 are LNHDA and SQIVND (reference sequence). Healthy bone marrow donors made up the donors. Whereas donors were nominally healthy upon sampling, unrecorded immune exposures were probable.

The receptor was derived from a man aged 35-49 years in good health and CMV-seropositive. The sequenced material came from PBMCs. The chain carries TRBV19 and TRBJ1-2; TRBD1 matches at 7 bases. The CDR3 sequence is CASSFLEQGRGYTF. The CDR3 DNA is TGTGCCAGTAGTTTCCTAGAACAGGGGAGAGGCTACACCTTC.